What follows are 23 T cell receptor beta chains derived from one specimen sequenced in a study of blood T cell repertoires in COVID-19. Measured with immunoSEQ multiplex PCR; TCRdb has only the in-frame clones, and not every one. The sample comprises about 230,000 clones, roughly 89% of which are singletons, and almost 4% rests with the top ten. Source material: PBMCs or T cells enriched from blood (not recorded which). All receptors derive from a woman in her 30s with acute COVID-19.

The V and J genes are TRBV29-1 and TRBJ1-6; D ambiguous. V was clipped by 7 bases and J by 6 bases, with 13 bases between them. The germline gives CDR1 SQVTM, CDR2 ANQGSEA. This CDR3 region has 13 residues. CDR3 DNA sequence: TGCAGCGCCCAACTCGAGGCTAATTCACCCCTCCACTTT. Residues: CSAQLEANSPLHF.

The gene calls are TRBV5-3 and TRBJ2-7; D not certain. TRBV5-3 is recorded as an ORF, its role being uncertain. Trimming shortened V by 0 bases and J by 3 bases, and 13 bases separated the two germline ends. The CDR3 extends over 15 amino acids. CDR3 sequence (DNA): TGTGCCAGAAGCTTGGCATACTGGTCCAACTACGAGCAGTACTTC. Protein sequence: CARSLAYWSNYEQYF.

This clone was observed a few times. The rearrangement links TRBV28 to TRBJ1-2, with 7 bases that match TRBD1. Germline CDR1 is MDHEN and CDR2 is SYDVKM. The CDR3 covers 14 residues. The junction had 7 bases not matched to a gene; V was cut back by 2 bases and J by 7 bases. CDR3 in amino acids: CASSLRRQGIGYTF. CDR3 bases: TGTGCCAGCAGTTTACGGCGACAGGGAATTGGCTACACCTTC.

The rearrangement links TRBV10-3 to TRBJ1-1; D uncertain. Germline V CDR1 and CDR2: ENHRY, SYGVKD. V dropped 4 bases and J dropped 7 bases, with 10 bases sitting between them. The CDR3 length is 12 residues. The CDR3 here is CAISVEGNEAFF. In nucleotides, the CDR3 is TGTGCCATCAGTGTGGAGGGTAATGAAGCTTTCTTT.

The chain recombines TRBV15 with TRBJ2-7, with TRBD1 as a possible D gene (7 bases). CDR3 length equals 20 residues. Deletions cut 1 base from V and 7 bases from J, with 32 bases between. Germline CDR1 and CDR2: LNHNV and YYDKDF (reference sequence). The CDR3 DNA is TGTGCCACCAGCAGAGCACAGGGGAGGTCCACCGCCGGTCCATTCCAGGAGCAGTACTTC. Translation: CATSRAQGRSTAGPFQEQYF.

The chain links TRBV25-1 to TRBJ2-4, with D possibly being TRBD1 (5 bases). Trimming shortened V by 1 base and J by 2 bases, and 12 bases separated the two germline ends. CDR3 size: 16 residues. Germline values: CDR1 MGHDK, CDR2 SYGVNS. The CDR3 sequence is CASSESTTETKNIQYF. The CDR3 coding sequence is TGTGCCAGCAGTGAATCGACGACAGAGACCAAAAACATTCAGTACTTC.

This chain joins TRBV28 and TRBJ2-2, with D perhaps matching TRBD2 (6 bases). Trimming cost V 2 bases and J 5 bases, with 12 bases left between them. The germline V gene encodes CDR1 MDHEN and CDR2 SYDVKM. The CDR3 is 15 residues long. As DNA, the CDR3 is TGTGCCAGCAGTTTAGCGGGGCGCGGAACCGGGGAGCTGTTTTTT. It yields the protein CASSLAGRGTGELFF.

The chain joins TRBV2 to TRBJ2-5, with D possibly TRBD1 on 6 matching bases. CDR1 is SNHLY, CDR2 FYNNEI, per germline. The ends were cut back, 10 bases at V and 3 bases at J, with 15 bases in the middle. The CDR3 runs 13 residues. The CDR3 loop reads CATEQGLKETQYF. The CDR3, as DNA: TGTGCCACCGAGCAGGGGTTAAAAGAGACCCAGTACTTC.

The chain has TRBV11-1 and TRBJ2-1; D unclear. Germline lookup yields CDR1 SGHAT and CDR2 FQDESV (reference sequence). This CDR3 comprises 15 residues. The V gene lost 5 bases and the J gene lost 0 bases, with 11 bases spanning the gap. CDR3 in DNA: TGTGCCAGCAGCCCCTTGAGGAGCTCCTACAATGAGCAGTTCTTC. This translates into CASSPLRSSYNEQFF.

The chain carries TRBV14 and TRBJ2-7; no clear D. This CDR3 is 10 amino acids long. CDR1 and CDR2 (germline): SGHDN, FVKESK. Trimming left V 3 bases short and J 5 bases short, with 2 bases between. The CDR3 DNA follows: TGTGCCAGCAGCCATAACGAGCAGTACTTC. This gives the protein CASSHNEQYF.

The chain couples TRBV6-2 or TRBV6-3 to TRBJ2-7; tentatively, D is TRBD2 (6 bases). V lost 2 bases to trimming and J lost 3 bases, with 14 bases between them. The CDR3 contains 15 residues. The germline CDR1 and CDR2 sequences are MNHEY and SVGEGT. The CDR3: CASSYMTRRDYEQYF. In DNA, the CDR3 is TGTGCCAGCAGTTACATGACTAGGAGGGACTACGAGCAGTACTTC.

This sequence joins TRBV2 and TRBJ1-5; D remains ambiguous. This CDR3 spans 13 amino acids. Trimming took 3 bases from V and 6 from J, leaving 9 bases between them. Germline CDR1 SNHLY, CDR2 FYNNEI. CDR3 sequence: CASSEGQAQPQHF. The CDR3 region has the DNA TGTGCCAGCAGTGAGGGCCAGGCTCAGCCCCAGCATTTT.

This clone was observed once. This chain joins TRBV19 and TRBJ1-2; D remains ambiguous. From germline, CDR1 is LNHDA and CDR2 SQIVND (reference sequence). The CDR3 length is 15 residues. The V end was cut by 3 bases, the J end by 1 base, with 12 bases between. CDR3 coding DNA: TGTGCCAGTAGTATGCGAGCACAGCTTAACTATGGCTACACCTTC. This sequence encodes CASSMRAQLNYGYTF.

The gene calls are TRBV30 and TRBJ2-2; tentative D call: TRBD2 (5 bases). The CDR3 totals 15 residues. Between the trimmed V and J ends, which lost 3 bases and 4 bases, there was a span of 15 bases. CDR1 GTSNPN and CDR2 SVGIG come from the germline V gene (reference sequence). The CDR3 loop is CAWSTTRGSTGELFF. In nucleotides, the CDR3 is TGTGCCTGGAGCACTACTAGAGGGAGCACCGGGGAGCTGTTTTTT.

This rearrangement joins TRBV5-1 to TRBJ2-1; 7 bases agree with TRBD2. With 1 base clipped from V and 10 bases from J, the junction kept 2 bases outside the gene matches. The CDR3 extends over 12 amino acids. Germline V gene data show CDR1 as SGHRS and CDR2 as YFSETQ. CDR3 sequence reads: CASSLTSDEQFF. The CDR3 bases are TGCGCCAGCAGCTTGACTAGCGACGAGCAGTTCTTC.

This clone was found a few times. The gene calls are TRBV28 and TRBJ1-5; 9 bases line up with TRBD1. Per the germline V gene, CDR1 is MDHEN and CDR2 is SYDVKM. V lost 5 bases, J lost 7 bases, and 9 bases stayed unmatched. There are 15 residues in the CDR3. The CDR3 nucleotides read TGTGCCAGCAGTGAACCGGGACAGGGATGGCAGCCCCAGCATTTT. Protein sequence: CASSEPGQGWQPQHF.

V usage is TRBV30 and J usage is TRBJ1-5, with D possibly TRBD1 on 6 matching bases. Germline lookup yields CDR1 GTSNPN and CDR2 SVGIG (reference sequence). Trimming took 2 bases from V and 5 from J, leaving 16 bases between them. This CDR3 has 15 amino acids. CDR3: CAWSHLGGGDQPQHF. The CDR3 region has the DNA TGTGCCTGGAGTCACTTAGGAGGGGGGGATCAGCCCCAGCATTTT.

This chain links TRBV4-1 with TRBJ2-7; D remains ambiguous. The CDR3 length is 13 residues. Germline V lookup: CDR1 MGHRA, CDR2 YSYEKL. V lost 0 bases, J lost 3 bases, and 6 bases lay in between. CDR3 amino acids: CASSQDGDYEQYF. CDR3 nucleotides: TGCGCCAGCAGCCAAGACGGAGACTACGAGCAGTACTTC.

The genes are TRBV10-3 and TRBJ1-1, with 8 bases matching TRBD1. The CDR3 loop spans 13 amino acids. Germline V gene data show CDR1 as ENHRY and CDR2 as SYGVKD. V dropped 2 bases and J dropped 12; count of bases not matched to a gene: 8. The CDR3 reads CAISETKDRVSFF. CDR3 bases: TGTGCCATCAGTGAGACGAAGGACAGGGTGTCTTTCTTT.

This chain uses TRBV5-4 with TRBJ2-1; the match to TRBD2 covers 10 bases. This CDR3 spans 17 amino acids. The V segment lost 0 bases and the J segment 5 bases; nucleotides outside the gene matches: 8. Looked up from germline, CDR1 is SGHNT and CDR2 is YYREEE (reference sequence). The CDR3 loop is CASSLVSRTSGHNEQFF. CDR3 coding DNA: TGTGCCAGCAGCTTGGTGAGCAGGACTAGCGGTCACAATGAGCAGTTCTTC.

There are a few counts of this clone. In DNA, the CDR3 is TGTGCCAGCACCGTGACAGGGTCAAACACTGAAGCTTTCTTT. Its protein product is CASTVTGSNTEAFF. This chain links TRBV2 with TRBJ1-1; 7 bases agree with TRBD1. CDR3 length equals 14 residues. J lost 2 bases, V lost 7 bases, and 7 bases had no gene match. Per germline, CDR1 SNHLY and CDR2 FYNNEI.

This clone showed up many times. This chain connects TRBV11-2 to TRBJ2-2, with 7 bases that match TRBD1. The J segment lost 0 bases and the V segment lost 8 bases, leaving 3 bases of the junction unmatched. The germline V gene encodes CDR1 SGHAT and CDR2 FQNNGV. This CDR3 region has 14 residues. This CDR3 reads CASDGTANTGELFF. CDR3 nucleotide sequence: TGTGCCAGCGACGGGACAGCGAACACCGGGGAGCTGTTTTTT.

The CDR3 protein is CASSRDRSLGTEAFF. As DNA, the CDR3 is TGCGCCAGCAGCCGGGACAGAAGCTTGGGCACTGAAGCTTTCTTT. The chain joins TRBV5-1 to TRBJ1-1; 7 bases agree with TRBD1. This CDR3 is 15 amino acids long. Germline V lookup: CDR1 SGHRS, CDR2 YFSETQ. V was clipped by 4 bases and J by 4 bases; unmatched bases: 10.